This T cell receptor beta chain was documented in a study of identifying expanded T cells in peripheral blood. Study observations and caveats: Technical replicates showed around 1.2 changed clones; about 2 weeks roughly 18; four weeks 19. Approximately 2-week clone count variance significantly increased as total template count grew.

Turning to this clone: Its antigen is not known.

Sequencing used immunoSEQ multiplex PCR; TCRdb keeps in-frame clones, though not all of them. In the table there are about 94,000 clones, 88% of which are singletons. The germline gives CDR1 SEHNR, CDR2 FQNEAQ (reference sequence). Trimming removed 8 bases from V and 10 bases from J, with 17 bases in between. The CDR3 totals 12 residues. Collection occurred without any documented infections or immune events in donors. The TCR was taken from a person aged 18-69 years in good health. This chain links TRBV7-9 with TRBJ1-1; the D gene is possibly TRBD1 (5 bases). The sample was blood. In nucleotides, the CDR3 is TGTGCCAGCTCGGAGGGGTCCCTGGGAGCTTTCTTT. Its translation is CASSEGSLGAFF.